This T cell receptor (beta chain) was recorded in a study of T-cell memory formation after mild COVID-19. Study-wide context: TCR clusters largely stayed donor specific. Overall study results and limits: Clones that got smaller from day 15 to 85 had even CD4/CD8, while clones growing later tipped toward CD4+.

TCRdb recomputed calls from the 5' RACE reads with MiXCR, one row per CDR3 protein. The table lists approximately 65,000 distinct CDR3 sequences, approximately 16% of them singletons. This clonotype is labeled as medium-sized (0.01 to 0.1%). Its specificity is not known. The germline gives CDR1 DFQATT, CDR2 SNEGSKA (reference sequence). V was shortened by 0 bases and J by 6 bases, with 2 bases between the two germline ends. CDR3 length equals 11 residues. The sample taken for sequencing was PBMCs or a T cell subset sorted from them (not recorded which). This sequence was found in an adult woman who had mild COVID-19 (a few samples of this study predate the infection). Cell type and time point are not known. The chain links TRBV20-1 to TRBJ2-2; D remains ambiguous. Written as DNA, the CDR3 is TGCAGTGCTAGAGAAGCCGGGGAGCTGTTTTTT. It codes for CSAREAGELFF.